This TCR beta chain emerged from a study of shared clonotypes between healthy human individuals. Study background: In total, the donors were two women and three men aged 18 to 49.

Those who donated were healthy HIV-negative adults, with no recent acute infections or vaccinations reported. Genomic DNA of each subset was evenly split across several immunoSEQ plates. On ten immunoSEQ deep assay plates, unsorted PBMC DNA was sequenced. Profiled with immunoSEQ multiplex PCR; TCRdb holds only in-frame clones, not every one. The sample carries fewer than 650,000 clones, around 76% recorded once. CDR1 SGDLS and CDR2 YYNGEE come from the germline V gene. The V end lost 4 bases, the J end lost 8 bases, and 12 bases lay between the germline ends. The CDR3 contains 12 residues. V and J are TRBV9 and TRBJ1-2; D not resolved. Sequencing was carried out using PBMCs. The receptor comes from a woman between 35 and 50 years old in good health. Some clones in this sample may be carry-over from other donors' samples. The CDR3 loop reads CASSPRFEGYTF. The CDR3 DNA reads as TGTGCCAGCAGCCCCCGGTTTGAAGGCTACACCTTC. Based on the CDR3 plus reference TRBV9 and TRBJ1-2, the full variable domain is DSGVTQTPKHLITATGQRVTLRCSPRSGDLSVYWYQQSLDQGLQFLIQYYNGEERAKGNILERFSAQQFPDLHSELNLSSLELGDSALYFCASSPRFEGYTFGSGTRLTVV.